The 15 T cell receptor beta chains below come from one sample, sequenced in a study of shared clonotypes between healthy human individuals. The repertoire was sequenced with immunoSEQ multiplex PCR; TCRdb's copy has only in-frame clones and lacks some. The top ten clones hold 10% of a sample with 300,000 to 400,000 clones, roughly 70% of them seen once. Sequencing used memory CD4+ T cells sorted from blood. The subset is: CD45RA-negative fraction. The receptors stem from a man aged 25 to 45 in good health.

The genes are TRBV28 and TRBJ1-4; a weak D match, TRBD1 (5 bases). The V and J ends lost 4 bases and 4 bases respectively, with 13 bases between them. Germline lookup yields CDR1 MDHEN and CDR2 SYDVKM. The CDR3 is made up of 15 amino acids. CDR3 in amino acids: CASSSSRDFNEKLFF. In DNA, the CDR3 is TGTGCCAGCAGTTCCTCCAGGGACTTTAATGAAAAACTGTTTTTT.

V is TRBV6-1 and J is TRBJ1-5; tentatively, D is TRBD1 (6 bases). Germline values: CDR1 MNHNS, CDR2 SASEGT. The CDR3 sequence is 15 residues long. Trimming took off 6 bases at V and 3 bases at J, with 15 bases between the two ends. The CDR3 nucleotides are TGTGCCAGCAGACACAGGTCAGGGGTCAATCAGCCCCAGCATTTT. Protein product: CASRHRSGVNQPQHF.

The rearrangement joins TRBV6-1 to TRBJ2-7, with 10 bases fitting TRBD1. V gave up 2 bases and J gave up 5 bases; unmatched junction bases: 15. This CDR3 is built from 18 residues. Per germline, CDR1 MNHNS and CDR2 SASEGT. CDR3 loop: CASSETPPLGQGRHEQYF. CDR3 nucleotides: TGTGCCAGCAGTGAAACGCCCCCCTTGGGACAGGGGCGGCACGAGCAGTACTTC.

This sequence joins TRBV5-6 and TRBJ2-2; D possibly corresponds to TRBD2 (6 bases). Germline CDR1 SGHDT, CDR2 YYEEEE. V lost 4 bases, J lost 5 bases, and 15 bases lay in between. This CDR3 is 15 amino acids long. DNA of the CDR3: TGTGCCAGCAGCGGGATGCGGGGACGAACCGGGGAGCTGTTTTTT. Its protein product is CASSGMRGRTGELFF.

V gene TRBV2 combines with J gene TRBJ2-1; weak D call: TRBD2 (5 bases). This CDR3 spans 14 amino acids. Per germline, CDR1 SNHLY and CDR2 FYNNEI. V was pared by 8 bases and J by 3 bases, with 14 bases between. The CDR3 reads CASCLGDYYNEQFF. The CDR3 DNA reads TGTGCCAGCTGCCTGGGCGACTACTACAATGAGCAGTTCTTC. Supplemented by reference TRBV2 and TRBJ2-1, the full variable domain reads EPEVTQTPSHQVTQMGQEVILRCVPISNHLYFYWYRQILGQKVEFLVSFYNNEISEKSEIFDDQFSVERPDGSNFTLKIRSTKLEDSAMYFCASCLGDYYNEQFFGPGTRLTVL.

This clone was counted between two and nine times. This sequence joins TRBV28 and TRBJ2-5, with D perhaps matching TRBD2 (10 bases). Germline CDR1 reads MDHEN; CDR2 reads SYDVKM. V was pared by 9 bases and J by 5 bases, with 22 bases between. This CDR3 comprises 15 residues. The chain's CDR3 is CASLDRGLATETQYF. The CDR3 nucleotides read TGTGCCAGTCTGGACAGGGGACTAGCGACGGAGACCCAGTACTTC. Looking up the rest from reference TRBV28 and TRBJ2-5 gives the full variable domain: DVKVTQSSRYLVKRTGEKVFLECVQDMDHENMFWYRQDPGLGLRLIYFSYDVKMKEKGDIPEGYSVSREKKERFSLILESASTNQTSMYLCASLDRGLATETQYFGPGTRLLVL.

The chain recombines TRBV28 with TRBJ2-7, with D perhaps matching TRBD2 (6 bases). V lost 4 bases to trimming and J lost 5 bases, with 9 bases between them. The CDR3 extends over 12 amino acids. Germline-derived CDR1 and CDR2 are MDHEN and SYDVKM. In nucleotides, the CDR3 is TGTGCCAGCAGTTGGGGGGTCCACGAGCAGTACTTC. Amino acid sequence: CASSWGVHEQYF.

The chain is built from TRBV5-4 and TRBJ2-7, with D hard to call. CDR1 is SGHNT, CDR2 YYREEE, per germline (reference sequence). CDR3 length: 15 amino acids. With 4 bases removed from V and 4 bases from J, the gap between germline ends came to 18 bases. CDR3 sequence: CASSDPQAGSYEQYF. As DNA, the CDR3 is TGTGCCAGCAGCGACCCCCAAGCCGGATCGTACGAGCAGTACTTC.

The chain carries TRBV7-2 and TRBJ2-4, with D possibly TRBD1 on 6 matching bases. Germline CDR1 is SGHTA and CDR2 is FQGNSA. The CDR3 is 15 amino acids. Deletions cut 5 bases from V and 0 bases from J, with 11 bases between. The CDR3 bases are TGTGCCAGCAGCCGGGACAACTTAGCCAAAAACATTCAGTACTTC. Residues: CASSRDNLAKNIQYF.

DNA for the CDR3: TGTGCCAGCAGCGGGACCGGGCACCAAGAGACCCAGTACTTC. It yields the protein CASSGTGHQETQYF. The V gene is TRBV5-4, the J gene TRBJ2-5; either TRBD1 or TRBD2 may supply D (5 bases each). The CDR3 has 14 amino acids. Trimming cost V 4 bases and J 0 bases, with 10 bases left between them. CDR1 is SGHNT and CDR2 is YYREEE in the germline V gene (reference sequence).

The rearrangement uses TRBV29-1 and TRBJ2-6; no definite D call. Germline V gene data show CDR1 as SQVTM and CDR2 as ANQGSEA. V was pared by 6 bases and J by 4 bases, with 10 bases between. The CDR3 sequence is 13 residues long. The chain's CDR3 is CSVARQGANVLTF. CDR3 DNA sequence: TGCAGCGTCGCCAGGCAGGGGGCCAACGTCCTGACTTTC. The whole variable domain, filled in from reference TRBV29-1 and TRBJ2-6, reads SAVISQKPSRDICQRGTSLTIQCQVDSQVTMMFWYRQQPGQSLTLIATANQGSEATYESGFVIDKFPISRPNLTFSTLTVSNMSPEDSSIYLCSVARQGANVLTFGAGSRLTVL.

J is TRBJ1-3 and V is TRBV2; D might be TRBD1 (5 bases). The CDR3 length is 15 residues. In germline, CDR1 is SNHLY, CDR2 FYNNEI. Trimming pared 4 bases from V and 0 bases from J, leaving 10 bases between. CDR3 in amino acids: CASSVDSGSGNTIYF. CDR3 DNA sequence: TGTGCCAGCAGTGTCGACAGCGGCTCTGGAAACACCATATATTTT.

The J gene is TRBJ2-1, the V gene TRBV19, with 8 bases fitting TRBD2. The germline CDR1 and CDR2 sequences are LNHDA and SQIVND (reference sequence). There are 16 residues in the CDR3. V was pared by 5 bases and J by 9 bases, with 15 bases of the junction left unmatched. CDR3 protein: CASSLLPAGVRSEQFF. As DNA, the CDR3 is TGTGCCAGTAGTCTCCTCCCAGCGGGAGTCCGGAGTGAGCAGTTCTTC. Together with reference TRBV19 and TRBJ2-1, the CDR3 gives the full variable domain: DGGITQSPKYLFRKEGQNVTLSCEQNLNHDAMYWYRQDPGQGLRLIYYSQIVNDFQKGDIAEGYSVSREKKESFPLTVTSAQKNPTAFYLCASSLLPAGVRSEQFFGPGTRLTVL.

The chain couples TRBV7-8 to TRBJ2-7, with TRBD1 matching 10 bases. The CDR3 is 14 residues long. Trimming took 7 bases from V and 7 from J; bases not matched to a gene: 10. Germline loops: CDR1 SGHVS, CDR2 FQNEAQ. The CDR3 is CASKQDRGLNEQYF. CDR3 DNA: TGTGCCAGCAAACAAGACAGGGGGCTAAATGAGCAGTACTTC.

The count of this clone is one. This chain uses TRBV5-1 with TRBJ1-4; 7 bases are a match to TRBD1. The CDR3 covers 15 residues. Per germline, CDR1 SGHRS and CDR2 YFSETQ. V lost 2 bases, J lost 1 base, and 2 bases stayed unmatched. CDR3 sequence reads: CASSFRQGTNEKLFF. As DNA, the CDR3 is TGCGCCAGCAGCTTCCGACAGGGAACTAATGAAAAACTGTTTTTT.